What follows describes a single T cell receptor (beta chain). The antigen remains unidentified. The data are from a study of T cell responses to AZD1222 COVID-19 vaccine. Clones were sequenced by immunoSEQ multiplex PCR, and TCRdb holds only the in-frame ones, with some missing. The sample has about 150,000 clones, around 90% seen once. Overall study findings and caveats: The breadth and depth of Spike-specific TCRs increased once two AZD1222 doses had been given. Spike-spanning, vaccine-associated CD4 TCRs were dominant at 160-218 and 743-854.

The sample here was peripheral blood, taken 28 days after the second AZD1222 dose. The clonotype originates from an adult who received the AZD1222 COVID-19 vaccine.

CDR3 amino acids: CASSEFGLAGGRDTQYF. The CDR3, as DNA: TGTGCCAGCAGTGAATTCGGACTAGCGGGAGGCCGGGATACGCAGTATTTT. The rearrangement links TRBV25-1 to TRBJ2-3, with 14 bases that match TRBD2. This CDR3 comprises 17 residues. Germline V CDR1 and CDR2: MGHDK, SYGVNS. J gave up 6 bases and V 1 base, and 6 bases lay outside the gene matches.